The 26 T cell receptor beta chains listed next were all sequenced from one sample in a study of shared clonotypes between healthy human individuals. Data came from immunoSEQ multiplex PCR; TCRdb stores just in-frame clones and leaves some out. In the table there are under 1 million clones, 96% of which are singletons. As defined, naive CD8 cells were CD45RO-negative and positively selected for CCR7, with terminally differentiated effector memory CD45RA+ cells excluded. The sequenced sample consisted of naive CD8+ T cells sorted from blood. The receptors stem from a man aged 25-40 years in good health.

The chain employs TRBV29-1 and TRBJ2-5, with 10 bases matching TRBD1. J was trimmed by 3 bases and V by 6 bases; bases with no gene match: 4. CDR1 SQVTM and CDR2 ANQGSEA come from the germline V gene. CDR3 length: 13 residues. The CDR3 nucleotides are TGCAGCGTGAAGGACAGGGGGGAAGAGACCCAGTACTTC. Translated, it gives CSVKDRGEETQYF.

The chain is built from TRBV29-1 and TRBJ2-3; weak D call: TRBD2 (5 bases). V lost 6 bases to trimming and J lost 3 bases, with 13 bases between them. CDR1 is SQVTM, CDR2 ANQGSEA, per germline. The CDR3 is 13 amino acids. CDR3 amino acids: CSVLGLITDTQYF. CDR3 coding DNA: TGCAGCGTCCTCGGACTGATAACAGATACGCAGTATTTT.

This CDR3 is CASSLEFLNEQFF. The CDR3 coding sequence is TGTGCCAGCAGCTTAGAGTTTTTGAATGAGCAGTTCTTC. The V call is TRBV11-2, the J call TRBJ2-1; D not resolved. The CDR3 extends over 13 amino acids. CDR1 and CDR2 from the germline V gene are SGHAT and FQNNGV. Trimming shortened V by 0 bases and J by 7 bases, and 7 bases separated the two germline ends.

This chain uses TRBV6-5 with TRBJ2-7; D unclear. Germline-derived CDR1 and CDR2 are MNHEY and SVGAGI. V was trimmed by 0 bases and J by 3 bases, leaving 9 bases between them. The CDR3 has 14 amino acids. The chain's CDR3 is CASSYSPEGYEQYF. The CDR3 DNA follows: TGTGCCAGCAGTTACTCTCCGGAAGGCTACGAGCAGTACTTC.

The chain links TRBV4-3 to TRBJ2-1, with TRBD1 identical over 7 bases. CDR1 is LGHNA and CDR2 is YSLEER in the germline V gene. This CDR3 spans 15 amino acids. After removal of 9 bases from V and 3 bases from J, the junction contained 11 bases not matched to a gene. The CDR3 DNA is TGCGCCAGTTCCCCGTACTACAGGGGCTACAATGAGCAGTTCTTC. It encodes CASSPYYRGYNEQFF.

CDR3 bases: TGTGCCAGCAGCTTGGGATGGGGGACCACTGAAGCTTTCTTT. Its translation: CASSLGWGTTEAFF. The chain employs TRBV5-5 and TRBJ1-1; D may be TRBD1 (5 bases). Germline V gene sequence: CDR1 SGHKS, CDR2 YYEKEE (reference sequence). The V and J ends lost 0 bases and 4 bases respectively, with 10 bases between them. CDR3 length equals 14 residues.

The J gene is TRBJ1-4, the V gene TRBV4-1; D perhaps matches TRBD1 (5 bases). This CDR3 spans 16 amino acids. Trimming removed 4 bases from V and 7 bases from J, with 19 bases in between. In germline, CDR1 is MGHRA, CDR2 YSYEKL. The CDR3 here is CASSLSDSGTSEKLFF. Here the CDR3 DNA reads TGCGCCAGCAGCCTTTCTGACTCAGGGACTTCTGAAAAACTGTTTTTT.

The chain couples TRBV9 to TRBJ2-7, with 9 nucleotides matching TRBD1. With 4 bases clipped from V and 5 bases from J, the junction kept 10 bases outside the gene matches. The length of the CDR3 is 15 residues. CDR1 and CDR2 (germline): SGDLS, YYNGEE. In DNA form, the CDR3 reads TGTGCCAGCAGCCTCCGAGGGACAGGGATTGACGAGCAGTACTTC. Protein product: CASSLRGTGIDEQYF.

CDR3 region: CATLGTPYEQYF. CDR3 nucleotide sequence: TGTGCCACCCTGGGGACCCCCTACGAGCAGTACTTC. The rearrangement uses TRBV2 and TRBJ2-7, with D perhaps given as TRBD1 or TRBD2 (5 bases each). The CDR3 spans 12 residues. Between the trimmed V and J ends, which lost 10 bases and 2 bases, there was a span of 12 bases. Germline V gene sequence: CDR1 SNHLY, CDR2 FYNNEI.

The chain uses TRBV5-1 and TRBJ2-2; a weak D match, TRBD1 (6 bases). The germline CDR1 and CDR2 sequences are SGHRS and YFSETQ. V was shortened by 0 bases and J by 7 bases, with 10 bases between the two germline ends. The CDR3 is 14 residues long. CDR3 sequence reads: CASSLDRASGELFF. DNA for the CDR3: TGCGCCAGCAGCTTGGACAGGGCTAGCGGGGAGCTGTTTTTT.

The chain recombines TRBV7-9 with TRBJ2-1; D is unresolved. Trimming removed 6 bases at V and 0 bases at J, with 9 bases between. Looked up from germline, CDR1 is SEHNR and CDR2 is FQNEAQ (reference sequence). The CDR3 totals 14 residues. The DNA for the CDR3 is TGTGCCAGCAGGGGGTGGAGCTCCTACAATGAGCAGTTCTTC. It encodes CASRGWSSYNEQFF.

The chain couples TRBV11-3 to TRBJ2-7; no clear D. Germline V gives CDR1 SGHNT, CDR2 YENEEA. V lost 4 bases, J lost 6 bases, and 13 bases lay in between. The CDR3 spans 13 residues. The CDR3 DNA follows: TGTGCCAGCAGCTCAGGCCATCAGTTCGAGCAGTACTTC. It translates to CASSSGHQFEQYF. The whole variable domain, filled in from reference TRBV11-3 and TRBJ2-7, reads EAGVVQSPRYKIIEKKQPVAFWCNPISGHNTLYWYLQNLGQGPELLIRYENEEAVDDSQLPKDRFSAERLKGVDSTLKIQPAELGDSAVYLCASSSGHQFEQYFGPGTRLTVT.

The CDR3, as DNA: TGCGCCAGCAGTGATTCACTAGCCGACGGGGAGCTGTTTTTT. Translated, it gives CASSDSLADGELFF. J is TRBJ2-2 and V is TRBV10-1; TRBD2 might be the D (6 bases). Looked up from germline, CDR1 is WNHNN and CDR2 is SYGVQD (reference sequence). V gave up 3 bases and J gave up 7 bases, with 12 bases separating them. This CDR3 is built from 14 residues.

In this sample, this clone turned up once. The sample carries other DNA sequences with the same CDR3. V is TRBV5-1 and J is TRBJ2-3; no definite D call. V lost 0 bases and J 6 bases, leaving 11 bases between the germline ends. Germline loops: CDR1 SGHRS, CDR2 YFSETQ. This CDR3 comprises 14 residues. This CDR3 is CASSLVGSPDTQYF. In nucleotides, the CDR3 is TGCGCCAGCAGCTTGGTGGGCAGCCCGGATACGCAGTATTTT.

The V and J genes are TRBV7-8 and TRBJ1-2; D is ambiguous. Germline V lookup: CDR1 SGHVS, CDR2 FQNEAQ. The CDR3 extends over 13 amino acids. Deletions cut 3 bases from V and 3 bases from J, with 8 bases between. The CDR3 reads CASSFSEYYGYTF. DNA for the CDR3: TGTGCCAGCAGCTTTTCAGAGTACTATGGCTACACCTTC.

The chain is built from TRBV11-3 and TRBJ1-5; D remains unclear. Germline V gene data show CDR1 as SGHNT and CDR2 as YENEEA. The CDR3 sequence is 17 residues long. V gave up 6 bases and J gave up 3 bases, with 21 bases separating them. CDR3 coding DNA: TGTGCCAGCAGATATTCCTCCGGCCGGAATGACAATCAGCCCCAGCATTTT. It translates to CASRYSSGRNDNQPQHF. The full variable domain, with the rest looked up from reference TRBV11-3 and TRBJ1-5, is EAGVVQSPRYKIIEKKQPVAFWCNPISGHNTLYWYLQNLGQGPELLIRYENEEAVDDSQLPKDRFSAERLKGVDSTLKIQPAELGDSAVYLCASRYSSGRNDNQPQHFGDGTRLSIL.

The CDR3 DNA reads TGTGCCAGTCGGGGACTCCAGACCTTCACAGATACGCAGTATTTT. As protein: CASRGLQTFTDTQYF. This sequence joins TRBV27 and TRBJ2-3; weak D call: TRBD2 (6 bases). V gave up 9 bases and J gave up 2 bases, with 18 bases separating them. Per the germline V gene, CDR1 is MNHEY and CDR2 is SMNVEV (reference sequence). This CDR3 region has 15 residues.

This clone appeared a single time. In DNA, the CDR3 is TGTGCCAGCAGCTACAGGGGGGGCGAGCAGTACTTC. Translated, it gives CASSYRGGEQYF. V gene TRBV7-2 combines with J gene TRBJ2-7, with D tentatively TRBD1 (8 bases). Trimming removed 4 bases from V and 6 bases from J, with 10 bases in between. The germline gives CDR1 SGHTA, CDR2 FQGNSA. This CDR3 is 12 amino acids long.

This clone was seen a few times. The rearrangement uses TRBV11-2 and TRBJ2-7, with D unresolved. V was shortened by 4 bases and J by 6 bases, with 10 bases between the two germline ends. CDR1 SGHAT and CDR2 FQNNGV come from the germline V gene. The CDR3 totals 12 residues. Here the CDR3 DNA reads TGTGCCAGCAGCTCACCGGACCCCGAGCAGTACTTC. Residues: CASSSPDPEQYF.

The chain recombines TRBV4-3 with TRBJ2-3; D uncertain. Per germline, CDR1 LGHNA and CDR2 YSLEER. V was shortened by 1 base and J by 4 bases, with 6 bases between the two germline ends. CDR3 length: 13 amino acids. In nucleotides, the CDR3 is TGCGCCAGCAGCCAAGGTTACGCAGATACGCAGTATTTT. Its translation is CASSQGYADTQYF.

CDR3 in amino acids: CASSLDGAIYGYTF. In nucleotides, the CDR3 is TGTGCCAGCAGCTTAGATGGTGCTATCTATGGCTACACCTTC. V usage is TRBV7-9 and J usage is TRBJ1-2; D remains unclear. The CDR3 totals 14 residues. CDR1 and CDR2 (germline): SEHNR, FQNEAQ (reference sequence). V gave up 1 base and J gave up 4 bases, with 10 bases separating them.

The rearrangement uses TRBV15 and TRBJ2-7, with D perhaps matching TRBD1 (6 bases). CDR3 length: 17 residues. From germline, CDR1 is LNHNV and CDR2 YYDKDF (reference sequence). With 3 bases removed from V and 5 bases from J, the gap between germline ends came to 23 bases. The CDR3 here is CATSSPENGTPLHEQYF. The CDR3 nucleotides read TGTGCCACCAGCAGTCCGGAGAACGGGACACCCTTACACGAGCAGTACTTC.

This clone has a single count. The gene calls are TRBV29-1 and TRBJ1-4, with D possibly TRBD1 on 6 matching bases. Between the trimmed V and J ends, which lost 6 bases and 6 bases, there was a span of 14 bases. Germline V gene lookup returns CDR1 SQVTM and CDR2 ANQGSEA. CDR3 length equals 13 residues. CDR3 nucleotides: TGCAGCGTCCCGGTGGGGGGCGATGAAAAACTGTTTTTT. This translates into CSVPVGGDEKLFF.

The chain combines TRBV27 with TRBJ2-7, with 7 bases lining up with TRBD2. There are 14 residues in the CDR3. V was clipped by 4 bases and J by 3 bases; unmatched bases: 6. Germline V gene sequence: CDR1 MNHEY, CDR2 SMNVEV (reference sequence). In DNA form, the CDR3 reads TGTGCCAGCAGTTGGGGCAGGGAGGGCTACGAGCAGTACTTC. It specifies CASSWGREGYEQYF.

This clone was observed a single time. The genes are TRBV5-5 and TRBJ1-3, with D unclear. The V end was cut by 1 base, the J end by 0 bases, with 8 bases between. This CDR3 region has 15 residues. In germline, CDR1 is SGHKS, CDR2 YYEKEE (reference sequence). The CDR3 region has the DNA TGTGCCAGCAGCTTGCGCACGTTCTCTGGAAACACCATATATTTT. It yields the protein CASSLRTFSGNTIYF.

V is TRBV7-8 and J is TRBJ1-3; unclear D gene. V was cut by 4 bases and J by 4 bases, with 11 bases left in between. The CDR3 is 14 amino acids. Germline V lookup: CDR1 SGHVS, CDR2 FQNEAQ. CDR3 nucleotides: TGTGCCAGCAGCTGGGAAGTCTGGGGAAACACCATATATTTT. It specifies CASSWEVWGNTIYF.